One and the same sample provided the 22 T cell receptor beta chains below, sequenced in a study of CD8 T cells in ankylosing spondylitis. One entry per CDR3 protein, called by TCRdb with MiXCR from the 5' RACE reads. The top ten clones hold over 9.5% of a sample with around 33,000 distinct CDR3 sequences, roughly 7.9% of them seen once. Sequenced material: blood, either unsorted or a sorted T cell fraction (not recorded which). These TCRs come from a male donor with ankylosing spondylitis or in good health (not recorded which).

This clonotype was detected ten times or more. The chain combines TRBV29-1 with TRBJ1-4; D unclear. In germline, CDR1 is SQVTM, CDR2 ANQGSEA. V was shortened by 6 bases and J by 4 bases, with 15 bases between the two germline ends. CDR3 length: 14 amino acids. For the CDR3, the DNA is TGCAGCGTCAGAAAGTTCGGGTTTAATGAAAAACTGTTTTTT. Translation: CSVRKFGFNEKLFF.

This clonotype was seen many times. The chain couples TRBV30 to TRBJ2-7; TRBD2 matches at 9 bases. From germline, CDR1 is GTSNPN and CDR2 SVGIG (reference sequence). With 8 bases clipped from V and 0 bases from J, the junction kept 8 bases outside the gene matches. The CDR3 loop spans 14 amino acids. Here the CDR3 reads CATKGSGSSYEQYF. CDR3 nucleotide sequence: TGTGCCACCAAGGGTAGCGGGAGCTCCTACGAGCAGTACTTC. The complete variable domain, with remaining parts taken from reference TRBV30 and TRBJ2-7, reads SQTIHQWPATLVQPVGSPLSLECTVEGTSNPNLYWYRQAAGRGLQLLFYSVGIGQISSEVPQNLSASRPQDRQFILSSKKLLLSDSGFYLCATKGSGSSYEQYFGPGTRLTVT.

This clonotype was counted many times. The CDR3 reads CASSGLGGLANYGYTF. For the CDR3, the DNA is TGTGCCAGCAGTGGTCTGGGGGGCTTGGCCAACTATGGCTACACCTTC. This chain links TRBV28 with TRBJ1-2; D perhaps matches TRBD1 (6 bases). With 5 bases removed from V and 2 bases from J, the gap between germline ends came to 18 bases. The CDR3 runs 16 residues. The germline V gene encodes CDR1 MDHEN and CDR2 SYDVKM.

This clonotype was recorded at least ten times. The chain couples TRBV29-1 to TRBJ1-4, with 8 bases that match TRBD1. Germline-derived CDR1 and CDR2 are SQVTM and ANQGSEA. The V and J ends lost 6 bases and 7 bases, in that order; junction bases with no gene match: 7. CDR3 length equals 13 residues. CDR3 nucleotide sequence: TGCAGCGTCGGTCAGGGGGCGAGTGAAAAACTGTTTTTT. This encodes CSVGQGASEKLFF.

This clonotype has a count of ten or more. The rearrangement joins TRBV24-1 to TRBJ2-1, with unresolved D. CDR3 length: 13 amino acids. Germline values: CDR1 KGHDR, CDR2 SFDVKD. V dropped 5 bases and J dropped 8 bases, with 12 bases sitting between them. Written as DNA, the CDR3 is TGTGCCACCAGTGGCGCCCCCGGCTATGAGCAGTTCTTC. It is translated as CATSGAPGYEQFF.

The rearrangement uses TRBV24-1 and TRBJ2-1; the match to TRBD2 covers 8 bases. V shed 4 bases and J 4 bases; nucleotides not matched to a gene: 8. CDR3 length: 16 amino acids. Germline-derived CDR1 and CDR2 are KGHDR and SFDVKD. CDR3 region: CATSEPGLANYNEQFF. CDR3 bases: TGTGCCACCAGTGAACCAGGACTAGCTAATTACAATGAGCAGTTCTTC.

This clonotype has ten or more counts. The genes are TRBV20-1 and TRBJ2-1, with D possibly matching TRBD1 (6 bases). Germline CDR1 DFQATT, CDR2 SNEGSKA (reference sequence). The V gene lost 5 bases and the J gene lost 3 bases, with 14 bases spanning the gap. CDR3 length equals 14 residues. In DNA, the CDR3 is TGCAGTGCTCCCCAGGGGTATAGCTACAATGAGCAGTTCTTC. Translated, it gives CSAPQGYSYNEQFF.

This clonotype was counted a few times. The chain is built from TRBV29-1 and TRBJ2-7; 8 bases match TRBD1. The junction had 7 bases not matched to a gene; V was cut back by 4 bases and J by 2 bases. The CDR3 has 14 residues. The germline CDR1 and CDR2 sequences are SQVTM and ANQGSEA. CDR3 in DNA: TGCAGCGTTGCAAGACAGGGGCCCACCTACGAGCAGTACTTC. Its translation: CSVARQGPTYEQYF.

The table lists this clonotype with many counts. The CDR3 here is CATSDSGLASTYNEQFF. CDR3 bases: TGTGCCACCAGTGATTCCGGACTAGCGAGCACCTACAATGAGCAGTTCTTC. The rearrangement joins TRBV24-1 to TRBJ2-1; the match to TRBD2 covers 9 bases. V lost 2 bases, J lost 2 bases, and 6 bases stayed unmatched. This CDR3 is built from 17 residues. The V gene's germline CDR1 is KGHDR and CDR2 SFDVKD.

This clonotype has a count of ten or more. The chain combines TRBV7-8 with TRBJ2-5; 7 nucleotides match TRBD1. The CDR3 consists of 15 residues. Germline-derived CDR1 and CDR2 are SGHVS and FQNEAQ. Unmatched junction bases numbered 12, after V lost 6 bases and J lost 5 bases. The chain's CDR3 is CASRSTLQGSETQYF. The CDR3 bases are TGTGCCAGCAGATCAACTCTACAGGGGAGTGAGACCCAGTACTTC. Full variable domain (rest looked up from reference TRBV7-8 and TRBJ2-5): GAGVSQSPRYKVAKRGQDVALRCDPISGHVSLFWYQQALGQGPEFLTYFQNEAQLDKSGLPSDRFFAERPEGSVSTLKIQRTQQEDSAVYLCASRSTLQGSETQYFGPGTRLLVL.

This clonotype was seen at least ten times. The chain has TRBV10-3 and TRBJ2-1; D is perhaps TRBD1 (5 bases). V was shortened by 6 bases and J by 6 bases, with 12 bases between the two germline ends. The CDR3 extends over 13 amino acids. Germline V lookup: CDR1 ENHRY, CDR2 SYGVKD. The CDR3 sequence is CAISAQGFNEQFF. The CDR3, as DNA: TGTGCCATCAGCGCGCAGGGTTTCAATGAGCAGTTCTTC.

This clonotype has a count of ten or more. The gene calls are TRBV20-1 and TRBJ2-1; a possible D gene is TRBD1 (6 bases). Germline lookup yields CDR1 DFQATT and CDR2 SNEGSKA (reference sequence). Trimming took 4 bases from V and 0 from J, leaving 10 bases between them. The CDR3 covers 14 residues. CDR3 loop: CSAKRGSSYNEQFF. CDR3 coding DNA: TGCAGTGCTAAAAGGGGGAGCTCCTACAATGAGCAGTTCTTC.

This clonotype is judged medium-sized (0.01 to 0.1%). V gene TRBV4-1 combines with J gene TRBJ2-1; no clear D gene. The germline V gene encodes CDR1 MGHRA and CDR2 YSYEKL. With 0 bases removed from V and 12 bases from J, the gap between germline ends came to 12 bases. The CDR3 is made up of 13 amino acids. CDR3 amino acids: CASSQDPSDPQFF. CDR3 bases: TGCGCCAGCAGCCAAGACCCTTCAGACCCGCAGTTCTTC.

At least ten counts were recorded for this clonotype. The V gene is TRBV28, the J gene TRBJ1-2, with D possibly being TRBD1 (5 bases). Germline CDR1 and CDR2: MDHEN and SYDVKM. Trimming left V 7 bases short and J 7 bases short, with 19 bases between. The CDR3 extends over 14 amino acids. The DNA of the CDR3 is TGTGCCAGCATGGTAAACCAGGGTGGAGGTGGCTACACCTTC. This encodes CASMVNQGGGGYTF.

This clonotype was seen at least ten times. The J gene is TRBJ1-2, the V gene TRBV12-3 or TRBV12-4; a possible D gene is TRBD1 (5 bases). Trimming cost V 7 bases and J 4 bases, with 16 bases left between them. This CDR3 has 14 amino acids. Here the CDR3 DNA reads TGTGCCAGCACTCTGGGGGGAACAGTCTATGGCTACACCTTC. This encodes CASTLGGTVYGYTF.

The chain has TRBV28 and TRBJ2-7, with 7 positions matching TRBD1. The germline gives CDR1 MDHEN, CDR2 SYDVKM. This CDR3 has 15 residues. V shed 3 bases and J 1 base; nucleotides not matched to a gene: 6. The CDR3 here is CASSFFGTASYEQYF. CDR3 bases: TGTGCCAGCAGTTTTTTCGGGACAGCTTCCTACGAGCAGTACTTC.

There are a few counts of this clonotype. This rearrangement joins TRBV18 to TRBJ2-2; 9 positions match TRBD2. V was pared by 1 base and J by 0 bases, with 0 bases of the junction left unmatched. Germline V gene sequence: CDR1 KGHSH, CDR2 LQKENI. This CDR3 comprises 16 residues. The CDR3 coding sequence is TGTGCCAGCTCACCACTAGCGGGAGCGAACACCGGGGAGCTGTTTTTT. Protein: CASSPLAGANTGELFF.

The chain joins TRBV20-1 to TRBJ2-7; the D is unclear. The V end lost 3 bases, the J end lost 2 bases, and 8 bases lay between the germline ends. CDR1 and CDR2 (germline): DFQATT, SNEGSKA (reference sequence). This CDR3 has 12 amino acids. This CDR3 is CSASSEPYEQYF. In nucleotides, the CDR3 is TGCAGTGCTAGTTCTGAACCCTACGAGCAGTACTTC.

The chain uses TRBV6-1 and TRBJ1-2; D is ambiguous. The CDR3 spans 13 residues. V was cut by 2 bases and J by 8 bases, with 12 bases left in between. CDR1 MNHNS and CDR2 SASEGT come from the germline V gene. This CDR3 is CASSEHGSGGYTF. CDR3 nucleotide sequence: TGTGCCAGCAGTGAACACGGTTCAGGCGGCTACACCTTC.

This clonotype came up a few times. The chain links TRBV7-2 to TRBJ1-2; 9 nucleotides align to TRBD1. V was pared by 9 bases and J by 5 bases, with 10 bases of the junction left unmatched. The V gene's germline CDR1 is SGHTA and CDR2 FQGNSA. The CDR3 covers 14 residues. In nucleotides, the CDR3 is TGTGCCAGTGGACAGGGGCGCTATTTTTATGGCTACACCTTC. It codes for CASGQGRYFYGYTF.

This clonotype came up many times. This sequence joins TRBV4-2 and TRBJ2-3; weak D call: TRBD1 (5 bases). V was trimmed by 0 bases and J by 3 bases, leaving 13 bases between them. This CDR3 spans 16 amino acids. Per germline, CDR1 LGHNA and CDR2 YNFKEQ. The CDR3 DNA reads TGTGCCAGCAGCCAAGATCAGGGCAGATATACAGATACGCAGTATTTT. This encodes CASSQDQGRYTDTQYF.

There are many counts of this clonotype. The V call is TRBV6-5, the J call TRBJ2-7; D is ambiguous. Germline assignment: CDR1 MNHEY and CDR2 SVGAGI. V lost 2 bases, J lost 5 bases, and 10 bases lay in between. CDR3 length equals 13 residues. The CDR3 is CASSYLSTNEQYF. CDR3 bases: TGTGCCAGCAGTTACCTTTCTACCAACGAGCAGTACTTC.